This TCR beta chain was identified in a study of cytomegalovirus exposure and HLA in healthy donors. 13 Jbeta primers and 60 Vbeta primers were used for the PCR. The protocol was immunoSEQ multiplex PCR, while the TCRdb copy is restricted to in-frame clones and leaves out a portion. This sample has about 160,000 clones, with roughly 79% found just once. The study's findings and limits: By a later analysis, the bulk of CMV-associated TCR beta chains appeared HLA-restricted.

With regard to this clone: Its target is not known.

With 7 bases removed from V and 3 bases from J, the gap between germline ends came to 9 bases. In germline, CDR1 is MNHEY, CDR2 SMNVEV (reference sequence). The CDR3 covers 12 residues. Specimen: PBMCs. The clonotype was recovered from a woman aged 40 to 50 in good health and CMV-seropositive. The gene calls are TRBV27 and TRBJ1-2; D perhaps matches TRBD1 (5 bases). In DNA, the CDR3 is TGTGCCAGCACATGGGGGGACTATGGCTACACCTTC. Protein sequence: CASTWGDYGYTF.